The 26 T cell receptor beta chains listed next were all sequenced from one sample in a study of PD-1 blockade in classical Hodgkin lymphoma. Stated time point: cycle 4 day 1 (C4D1), after five to seven weeks of nivolumab. Autologous stem cell transplantation was followed by relapse in every patient, and brentuximab vedotin exposure varied. From thawed PBMCs, CD8+ T cells were isolated by magnetic negative selection. The assay was immunoSEQ multiplex PCR, and TCRdb's table has in-frame clones only and misses some. The sample holds more than 4,000 clones; roughly 76% are singletons and the top ten take about 24%. The material was CD8+ T cells from blood, obtained before the fourth cycle of nivolumab. These TCRs come from a human donor with classical Hodgkin lymphoma.

The V call is TRBV13, the J call TRBJ2-7; D not certain. There are 13 residues in the CDR3. Germline values: CDR1 PRHDT, CDR2 FYEKMQ (reference sequence). The germline V and J ends were trimmed by 2 bases and 6 bases, with 11 bases remaining between them. CDR3 DNA sequence: TGTGCCAGCAGCTTAACCCGTCAAAGCGAGCAGTACTTC. Translated, it gives CASSLTRQSEQYF.

The chain uses TRBV2 and TRBJ2-7, with D unclear. The CDR3 covers 15 residues. Germline CDR1 and CDR2: SNHLY and FYNNEI. The V end lost 5 bases, the J end lost 2 bases, and 16 bases lay between the germline ends. CDR3 amino acids: CASSPQRSRPYEQYF. The CDR3 DNA follows: TGTGCCAGCAGTCCCCAACGCTCGCGGCCCTACGAGCAGTACTTC.

With regard to this clone: One end of the junction does not line up with germline, which may come from a read error. This rearrangement joins TRBV5-5 to TRBJ2-7; 7 nucleotides agree with TRBD1. The CDR3 runs to 15 residues. Per germline, CDR1 SGHKS and CDR2 YYEKEE (reference sequence). As DNA, the CDR3 is TGCGCCAGCAGCCAGCAGAGGACAGGCACCTACGAGCAGTACTTC. This codes for CASSQQRTGTYEQYF.

The chain recombines TRBV4-1 with TRBJ2-5; no reliable D call. This CDR3 is built from 14 residues. Germline CDR1 is MGHRA and CDR2 is YSYEKL. The V end lost 1 base, the J end lost 5 bases, and 11 bases lay between the germline ends. The CDR3 DNA is TGCGCCAGCAGCCAAGCTTCGGGTGGCGAGACCCAGTACTTC. This gives the protein CASSQASGGETQYF.

On this clone: A far larger clone differs by one base, so this is likely a read error. The genes are TRBV14 and TRBJ1-5; 11 positions agree with TRBD1. V lost 0 bases, J lost 10 bases, and 8 bases stayed unmatched. Germline loops: CDR1 SGHDN, CDR2 FVKESK. The CDR3 length is 16 residues. CDR3 nucleotides: TGTGCCAGCAGCCAAGATACGGGGGACAGGGGGATTCCCCAGCATTTT. Its protein is CASSQDTGDRGIPQHF. Full variable domain (remainder filled in from reference TRBV14 and TRBJ1-5): EAGVTQFPSHSVIEKGQTVTLRCDPISGHDNLYWYRRVMGKEIKFLLHFVKESKQDESGMPNNRFLAERTGGTYSTLKVQPAELEDSGVYFCASSQDTGDRGIPQHFGDGTRLSIL.

The chain carries TRBV9 and TRBJ2-1; D might be TRBD2 (5 bases). This CDR3 region has 12 residues. V dropped 3 bases and J dropped 7 bases, with 8 bases sitting between them. Germline CDR1 is SGDLS and CDR2 is YYNGEE. The CDR3 is CASSGRGNEQFF. The DNA of the CDR3 is TGTGCCAGCAGCGGAAGAGGGAATGAGCAGTTCTTC. The full variable domain, rest sourced from reference TRBV9 and TRBJ2-1, is DSGVTQTPKHLITATGQRVTLRCSPRSGDLSVYWYQQSLDQGLQFLIQYYNGEERAKGNILERFSAQQFPDLHSELNLSSLELGDSALYFCASSGRGNEQFFGPGTRLTVL.

The V gene is TRBV4-3, the J gene TRBJ1-4; tentatively, D is TRBD1 (5 bases). Trimming stripped 6 bases from V and 3 bases from J, with 14 bases between. The CDR3 consists of 15 residues. Germline V gene sequence: CDR1 LGHNA, CDR2 YSLEER. CDR3 in DNA: TGCGCCAGCAGTCCAAGTCACAGGCCTAATGAAAAACTGTTTTTT. Protein sequence: CASSPSHRPNEKLFF.

The rearrangement uses TRBV7-8 and TRBJ2-1; TRBD2 matches 11 bases. Unmatched junction bases numbered 9, after V lost 1 base and J lost 4 bases. The CDR3 loop spans 18 amino acids. Germline V CDR1 and CDR2: SGHVS, FQNEAQ. CDR3 sequence (DNA): TGTGCCAGCAGCTTAGTGATAGCGGGGGGGCGTAGTTACAATGAGCAGTTCTTC. Its translation: CASSLVIAGGRSYNEQFF.

The V and J genes are TRBV5-4 and TRBJ2-3, with D possibly being TRBD1 or TRBD2 (5 bases each). Germline CDR1 is SGHNT and CDR2 is YYREEE (reference sequence). There are 14 residues in the CDR3. V lost 2 bases and J lost 6, with 13 bases in between. The CDR3 nucleotides are TGTGCCAGCAGCTTCGGGTCAGGGAGTGATACGCAGTATTTT. Protein product: CASSFGSGSDTQYF.

The chain recombines TRBV1 with TRBJ1-4. TRBV1 is given as a pseudogene. The CDR3 has 17 residues. Here the CDR3 reads CTSSQGTGTPTNEKLFF. The DNA of the CDR3 is TGCACCAGCAGCCAAGGTACAGGGACTCCAACTAATGAAAAACTGTTTTTT.

Note on this clone: At one of its ends the junction is not consistent with the germline gene, which may arise from a read error. The V gene is TRBV29-1, the J gene TRBJ1-2; D unclear. Germline-derived CDR1 and CDR2 are SQVTM and ANQGSEA. CDR3 length: 10 residues. Written as DNA, the CDR3 is TGCAGCGTTGGGCAGCTTGAGGGTTACTTC. Protein: CSVGQLEGYF.

CDR3 region: CASSIAGGQVYGDSYNEQFF. Written as DNA, the CDR3 is TGCGCCAGCAGCATCGCAGGGGGACAGGTCTATGGGGACTCCTACAATGAGCAGTTCTTC. The rearrangement links TRBV5-1 to TRBJ2-1, with 8 bases matching TRBD1. With 4 bases clipped from V and 0 bases from J, the junction kept 18 bases outside the gene matches. CDR3 length: 20 amino acids. Germline V gene data show CDR1 as SGHRS and CDR2 as YFSETQ.

The rearrangement links TRBV13 to TRBJ2-2, with a weak D call TRBD1 (5 bases). Trimming removed 0 bases at V and 6 bases at J, with 11 bases between. Germline V lookup: CDR1 PRHDT, CDR2 FYEKMQ (reference sequence). The CDR3 is 15 residues long. DNA of the CDR3: TGTGCCAGCAGCTTAGGAGGGGAAGTCGCCGGGGAGCTGTTTTTT. Protein: CASSLGGEVAGELFF.

V and J are TRBV7-8 and TRBJ1-5; D is unclear. The CDR3 is 14 amino acids. Germline V CDR1 and CDR2: SGHVS, FQNEAQ. Trimming removed 0 bases from V and 9 bases from J, with 12 bases in between. The CDR3 protein is CASSLAQAGRPQHF. CDR3 nucleotides: TGTGCCAGCAGCTTAGCGCAAGCCGGTCGGCCCCAGCATTTT.

The chain employs TRBV27 and TRBJ2-4, with a possible D match to TRBD2 (6 bases). Looked up from germline, CDR1 is MNHEY and CDR2 is SMNVEV (reference sequence). The CDR3 has 15 residues. Trimming cost V 2 bases and J 3 bases, with 11 bases left between them. CDR3 loop: CASSLGGLGKNIQYF. In DNA, the CDR3 is TGTGCCAGCAGTTTAGGGGGGTTAGGCAAAAACATTCAGTACTTC.

The chain recombines TRBV2 with TRBJ1-2; 9 bases line up with TRBD1. In germline, CDR1 is SNHLY, CDR2 FYNNEI. The CDR3 runs 15 residues. The V gene end was trimmed by 6 bases and the J gene end by 0 bases; junction bases not matched to a gene: 5. The CDR3 coding sequence is TGTGCCAGCAGCGACAGGGGGTACACTAACTATGGCTACACCTTC. Translating gives CASSDRGYTNYGYTF.

The genes are TRBV7-9 and TRBJ2-7; D ambiguous. Germline CDR1 SEHNR, CDR2 FQNEAQ (reference sequence). Trimming took 5 bases from V and 4 from J, leaving 12 bases between them. The CDR3 runs 13 residues. In DNA form, the CDR3 reads TGTGCCAGCAGCCCCCTATCCCTTTACGAGCAGTACTTC. Its translation: CASSPLSLYEQYF.

The rearrangement uses TRBV7-2 and TRBJ2-1; D not resolved. Germline V CDR1 and CDR2: SGHTA, FQGNSA. CDR3 length equals 12 residues. V was shortened by 2 bases and J by 8 bases, with 7 bases between the two germline ends. The CDR3 loop is CASSLTVYEQFF. Written as DNA, the CDR3 is TGTGCCAGCAGCTTAACGGTATATGAGCAGTTCTTC.

J is TRBJ2-7 and V is TRBV11-2, with D unresolved. The CDR3 length is 16 residues. Between the trimmed V and J ends, which lost 5 bases and 2 bases, there was a span of 19 bases. CDR1 is SGHAT and CDR2 is FQNNGV in the germline V gene. CDR3 region: CASSRRPPKLPYEQYF. The CDR3 DNA sequence: TGTGCCAGCAGCCGCCGGCCGCCAAAGCTGCCCTACGAGCAGTACTTC.

J is TRBJ1-4 and V is TRBV7-9, with D unclear. Germline values: CDR1 SEHNR, CDR2 FQNEAQ (reference sequence). V dropped 3 bases and J dropped 0 bases, with 8 bases sitting between them. The CDR3 consists of 15 residues. The CDR3 loop reads CASSFGVSTNEKLFF. As DNA, the CDR3 is TGTGCCAGCAGCTTTGGAGTCTCAACTAATGAAAAACTGTTTTTT.

This chain joins TRBV6-5 and TRBJ1-5; D is perhaps TRBD1 (5 bases). Trimming took off 5 bases at V and 5 bases at J, with 10 bases between the two ends. Germline CDR1 reads MNHEY; CDR2 reads SVGAGI. This CDR3 contains 13 residues. Written as DNA, the CDR3 is TGTGCCAGCAGTCGGGGGGGGTATCAGCCCCAGCATTTT. This encodes CASSRGGYQPQHF.

The genes are TRBV7-1 and TRBJ1-2, with 7 positions matching TRBD1. TRBV7-1 is an ORF, with its function uncertain. The CDR3 spans 14 residues. V shed 3 bases, J shed 6 bases, and the junction held 7 bases outside the gene matches. CDR3 coding DNA: TGTGCCAGCAGCTCTCGTCCCGGGACAGATGGCTACACCTTC. Amino acid sequence: CASSSRPGTDGYTF.

The chain links TRBV18 to TRBJ2-7, with TRBD1 identical over 7 bases. The CDR3 runs to 17 residues. From germline, CDR1 is KGHSH and CDR2 LQKENI. V was clipped by 3 bases and J by 4 bases; unmatched bases: 15. The CDR3 here is CASSPYFFRDSLYEQYF. In DNA form, the CDR3 reads TGTGCCAGCTCACCTTACTTTTTCCGGGACAGCCTATACGAGCAGTACTTC. The full variable domain, rest sourced from reference TRBV18 and TRBJ2-7, is NAGVMQNPRHLVRRRGQEARLRCSPMKGHSHVYWYRQLPEEGLKFMVYLQKENIIDESGMPKERFSAEFPKEGPSILRIQQVVRGDSAAYFCASSPYFFRDSLYEQYFGPGTRLTVT.

The rearrangement uses TRBV6-5 and TRBJ2-5, with TRBD2 matching 7 bases. The J call could be wrong; TRBJ2-7 is a better fit for the DNA end. The CDR3 runs 14 residues. CDR1 and CDR2 (germline): MNHEY, SVGAGI. The CDR3 spells CASSYALGGYEQYF. The CDR3 nucleotides read TGTGCCAGCAGTTACGCCCTCGGGGGGTACGAGCAGTACTTC.

This sequence joins TRBV10-3 and TRBJ2-7; 8 bases line up with TRBD1. Unmatched junction bases numbered 4, after V lost 3 bases and J lost 3 bases. This CDR3 is built from 14 residues. Germline lookup yields CDR1 ENHRY and CDR2 SYGVKD. CDR3 DNA: TGTGCCATCAGTGACAGGGGGCGCGACTACGAGCAGTACTTC. Protein: CAISDRGRDYEQYF.

The J gene is TRBJ2-7, the V gene TRBV4-3; the D gene is possibly TRBD1 (6 bases). CDR1 is LGHNA and CDR2 is YSLEER in the germline V gene. The CDR3 has 15 amino acids. V lost 1 base to trimming and J lost 0 bases, with 10 bases between them. CDR3 in DNA: TGCGCCAGCAGCCAAGCTCAGGGGTTCTCCTACGAGCAGTACTTC. Amino acids: CASSQAQGFSYEQYF.